This TCR beta chain was observed in a study of Ad26.COV2.S vaccination and SARS-CoV-2 variants. Overall study findings and caveats: Marked by substantial breadth, spike-specific CD8+ and CD4+ T cell responses were reportedly seen after vaccination. It was found that vaccine and placebo recipients had similar non-spike TCR breadth. Vaccine recipients showed a spike-specific TCR breadth that was higher than in placebo recipients.

The CDR3 extends over 18 amino acids. Germline V gene sequence: CDR1 SGHKS, CDR2 YYEKEE (reference sequence). Trimming stripped 2 bases from V and 0 bases from J, with 18 bases between. With regard to this clone: Its antigen is currently unknown.

Some clones are missing from TCRdb's copy, which holds only in-frame ones; the method was immunoSEQ multiplex PCR. The sample records about 87,000 clones, roughly 84% being singletons. The material was peripheral blood, obtained after recovery from COVID-19. The V gene is TRBV5-5, the J gene TRBJ1-3; D is perhaps TRBD1 (5 bases). The TCR sequence derives from a human donor who had recovered from COVID-19. The CDR3, as DNA: TGTGCCAGCAGCTTACTCACTCCAGGGTCTTACTCTGGAAACACCATATATTTT. This sequence encodes CASSLLTPGSYSGNTIYF.